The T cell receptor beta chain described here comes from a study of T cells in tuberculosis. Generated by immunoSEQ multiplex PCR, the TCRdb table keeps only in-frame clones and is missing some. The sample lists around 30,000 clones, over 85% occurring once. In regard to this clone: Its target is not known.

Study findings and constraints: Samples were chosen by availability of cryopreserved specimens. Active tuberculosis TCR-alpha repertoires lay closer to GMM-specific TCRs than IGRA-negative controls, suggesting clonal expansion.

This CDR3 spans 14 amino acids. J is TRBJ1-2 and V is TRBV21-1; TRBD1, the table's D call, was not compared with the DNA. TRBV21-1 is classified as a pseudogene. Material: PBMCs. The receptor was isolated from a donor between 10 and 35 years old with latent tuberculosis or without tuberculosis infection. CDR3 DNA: TGTGCCAGCAGCAAAGGGGAAGGGGGCGATGGCTACACCTTC. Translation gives CASSKGEGGDGYTF.